The 29 T cell receptor beta chains presented below share a single source sample, sequenced in a study of T cells in Graves' hyperthyroidism and ophthalmopathy. Using RNA transcripts as the source, TCR beta CDR3 regions were amplified. With the HTBI primer set, the TCR CDR3 went through a first round of RT-PCR. TCRdb reanalysed the multiplex PCR reads using MiXCR and keeps one entry per CDR3 protein. The data hold 380,000 or so distinct CDR3 sequences, with less than 15% observed a single time. Sequencing was performed on blood. These receptor sequences come from a man aged 25 to 45 with Graves' hyperthyroidism that later progressed to Graves' ophthalmopathy.

This clonotype has a count of ten or more. The rearrangement links TRBV27 to TRBJ2-1; D uncertain. Germline CDR1 reads MNHEY; CDR2 reads SMNVEV (reference sequence). V was pared by 4 bases and J by 4 bases, with 11 bases between. This CDR3 contains 14 residues. CDR3 residues: CASSSNGRYNEQFF. The CDR3 coding sequence is TGTGCCAGCAGTTCAAACGGACGGTACAATGAGCAGTTCTTC.

This clonotype has only a few counts. The DNA for the CDR3 is TGTGCCAGCAGCCCTAGCGGGGGGCCCCCCTACGAGCAGTACTTC. It yields the protein CASSPSGGPPYEQYF. The chain has TRBV6-1 and TRBJ2-7, with 11 bases identical to TRBD2. Germline V gene lookup returns CDR1 MNHNS and CDR2 SASEGT. V gave up 6 bases and J gave up 2 bases; unmatched junction bases: 6. The CDR3 is 15 amino acids.

This clonotype has a count of ten or more. V usage is TRBV27 and J usage is TRBJ1-2; 8 bases map to TRBD1. Germline CDR1 is MNHEY and CDR2 is SMNVEV (reference sequence). This CDR3 has 17 residues. After removal of 4 bases from V and 5 bases from J, the junction contained 15 bases not matched to a gene. In nucleotides, the CDR3 is TGTGCCAGCAGTTGGAGCACAGGGGGAGAACTTGGGTATGGCTACACCTTC. Its protein is CASSWSTGGELGYGYTF.

This clonotype was recorded many times. The CDR3 bases are TGTGCCAGCAGTTATCTTCCCTGGACAGGGCCGAGTTTCAACACTGAAGCTTTCTTT. Its translation: CASSYLPWTGPSFNTEAFF. The rearrangement uses TRBV28 and TRBJ1-1, with 8 bases aligning to TRBD1. Losses at the gene ends were 4 bases for V and 2 bases for J; bases not matched to a gene: 18. Germline V gene sequence: CDR1 MDHEN, CDR2 SYDVKM. The CDR3 runs 19 residues. Supplemented by reference TRBV28 and TRBJ1-1, the full variable domain reads DVKVTQSSRYLVKRTGEKVFLECVQDMDHENMFWYRQDPGLGLRLIYFSYDVKMKEKGDIPEGYSVSREKKERFSLILESASTNQTSMYLCASSYLPWTGPSFNTEAFFGQGTRLTVV.

This clonotype occurred many times. The chain couples TRBV5-5 to TRBJ2-3; 8 bases line up with TRBD2. V lost 2 bases, J lost 9 bases, and 2 bases stayed unmatched. The germline V gene has CDR1 SGHKS and CDR2 YYEKEE (reference sequence). CDR3 length equals 12 residues. The CDR3 nucleotides are TGTGCCAGCAGCTTCTCGGGGGGGACGCAGTATTTT. Translated: CASSFSGGTQYF.

This clonotype appeared many times. The chain joins TRBV12-3 or TRBV12-4 to TRBJ1-1; D is uncertain. The V and J ends lost 1 base and 5 bases respectively, with 17 bases between them. There are 16 residues in the CDR3. CDR3 DNA sequence: TGTGCCAGCAGTTTAGGAGTTGGTCGCGGGAGGACTGAAGCTTTCTTT. It translates to CASSLGVGRGRTEAFF.

This clonotype was counted at least ten times. V gene TRBV2 combines with J gene TRBJ1-2, with TRBD1 as a possible D gene (6 bases). Trimming left V 5 bases short and J 2 bases short, with 21 bases between. The CDR3 totals 17 residues. Germline CDR1 and CDR2: SNHLY and FYNNEI. CDR3 sequence reads: CASSRTALPISNYGYTF. The CDR3 coding sequence is TGTGCCAGCAGTCGGACAGCCCTTCCGATTTCCAACTATGGCTACACCTTC. Complete variable domain (other parts from reference TRBV2 and TRBJ1-2): EPEVTQTPSHQVTQMGQEVILRCVPISNHLYFYWYRQILGQKVEFLVSFYNNEISEKSEIFDDQFSVERPDGSNFTLKIRSTKLEDSAMYFCASSRTALPISNYGYTFGSGTRLTVV.

The table lists this clonotype with a few counts. The chain recombines TRBV7-6 with TRBJ1-4; tentative D call: TRBD1 (5 bases). The CDR3 has 12 amino acids. V lost 11 bases to trimming and J lost 3 bases, with 10 bases between them. Germline lookup yields CDR1 SGHVS and CDR2 FNYEAQ. CDR3 nucleotides: TGTGCCTTCGGGGGTGCTAATGAAAAACTGTTTTTT. Its translation: CAFGGANEKLFF.

This clonotype was seen repeatedly, ten times or more. The V and J genes are TRBV11-2 and TRBJ1-2, with D perhaps TRBD1 (6 bases). Trimming removed 0 bases from V and 8 bases from J, with 16 bases in between. The CDR3 contains 15 residues. Looked up from germline, CDR1 is SGHAT and CDR2 is FQNNGV. CDR3 in DNA: TGTGCCAGCAGCTTAGACGCAACAGGGTTCTACGGCTACACCTTC. Its translation: CASSLDATGFYGYTF.

This clonotype was counted many times. This chain connects TRBV14 to TRBJ2-3, with 8 bases lining up with TRBD2. CDR3 length equals 16 residues. The germline V gene encodes CDR1 SGHDN and CDR2 FVKESK. Trimming cost V 4 bases and J 3 bases; bases outside gene matches: 9. The CDR3 region has the DNA TGTGCCAGCAGCCCATCCGGGGGACTAGAGACAGATACGCAGTATTTT. Amino acids: CASSPSGGLETDTQYF.

This clonotype was seen a handful of times. The chain links TRBV30 to TRBJ1-2, with TRBD1 as a possible D gene (6 bases). The germline gives CDR1 GTSNPN, CDR2 SVGIG (reference sequence). Deletions cut 3 bases from V and 7 bases from J, with 12 bases between. The CDR3 extends over 12 amino acids. The CDR3 DNA follows: TGTGCCTGGAGCGGGGGGCGAGGTGGCTACACCTTC. Its protein is CAWSGGRGGYTF.

Only a few counts were recorded for this clonotype. The chain carries TRBV14 and TRBJ2-7; D gene ambiguous. The CDR3 is 13 amino acids. CDR1 is SGHDN, CDR2 FVKESK, per germline. Trimming removed 4 bases from V and 6 bases from J, with 13 bases in between. DNA for the CDR3: TGTGCCAGCAGCCCCTACAGCACTTCCGAGCAGTACTTC. Translating it yields CASSPYSTSEQYF.

This chain connects TRBV5-4 to TRBJ2-1; TRBD1 matches at 9 bases. V lost 2 bases, J lost 10 bases, and 19 bases stayed unmatched. This CDR3 comprises 18 residues. CDR1 and CDR2 from the germline V gene are SGHNT and YYREEE (reference sequence). The CDR3 DNA reads as TGTGCCAGCAGCTTTTCGAGGAAGCCGGGACAGGGCCCCGGCGAGCAGTTCTTC. Translating it yields CASSFSRKPGQGPGEQFF. The full variable domain, rest sourced from reference TRBV5-4 and TRBJ2-1, is ETGVTQSPTHLIKTRGQQVTLRCSSQSGHNTVSWYQQALGQGPQFIFQYYREEENGRGNFPPRFSGLQFPNYSSELNVNALELDDSALYLCASSFSRKPGQGPGEQFFGPGTRLTVL.

This clonotype was observed a few times. The genes are TRBV5-1 and TRBJ2-4, with 7 bases lining up with TRBD2. CDR1 and CDR2 from the germline V gene are SGHRS and YFSETQ. The CDR3 extends over 17 amino acids. V lost 2 bases and J lost 8; bases outside the gene matches: 16. The CDR3 region is CASSFAGRNPAGDIQYF. The CDR3, as DNA: TGCGCCAGCAGCTTCGCCGGGAGAAACCCCGCGGGGGACATTCAGTACTTC.

The table lists this clonotype with many counts. The chain links TRBV5-1 to TRBJ2-1, with D perhaps TRBD1 or TRBD2 (5 bases each). Germline CDR1 and CDR2: SGHRS and YFSETQ. V lost 4 bases to trimming and J lost 4 bases, with 18 bases between them. The CDR3 totals 16 residues. CDR3 sequence: CASSQSGAFTYNEQFF. In DNA, the CDR3 is TGCGCCAGCAGCCAGTCCGGGGCCTTTACTTACAATGAGCAGTTCTTC.

This clonotype was counted at least ten times. V usage is TRBV28 and J usage is TRBJ1-5; maybe TRBD1 (5 bases). This CDR3 has 15 residues. CDR1 is MDHEN and CDR2 is SYDVKM in the germline V gene. V dropped 4 bases and J dropped 7 bases, with 17 bases sitting between them. CDR3 residues: CASSSLRRVRQPQHF. The CDR3 DNA reads TGTGCCAGCAGTTCCCTCCGCAGGGTAAGACAGCCCCAGCATTTT.

This clonotype was picked up many times. The chain employs TRBV30 and TRBJ2-7; D perhaps matches TRBD1 (5 bases). There are 12 residues in the CDR3. The germline V gene encodes CDR1 GTSNPN and CDR2 SVGIG (reference sequence). Trimming removed 3 bases at V and 1 base at J, with 7 bases between. CDR3 sequence reads: CAWRGPSYEQYF. The CDR3 region has the DNA TGTGCCTGGAGGGGGCCTTCCTACGAGCAGTACTTC.

In this sample, this clonotype turned up many times. The V call is TRBV28, the J call TRBJ1-2; TRBD1 is a possible D gene (5 bases). The CDR3 has 16 amino acids. CDR1 is MDHEN and CDR2 is SYDVKM in the germline V gene. The V and J ends lost 7 bases and 0 bases respectively, with 18 bases between them. In DNA, the CDR3 is TGTGCCAGCACTTCCCCCCGGGACGGAGCTAACTATGGCTACACCTTC. It yields the protein CASTSPRDGANYGYTF.

In this sample, this clonotype turned up a few times. The genes are TRBV29-1 and TRBJ2-7; TRBD1 agrees at 8 bases. With V trimmed by 2 bases and J by 8 bases, 11 bases remained unmatched. Germline CDR1 SQVTM, CDR2 ANQGSEA. CDR3 length: 14 amino acids. The CDR3 loop is CSVEIRDRGPKQYF. The CDR3 region has the DNA TGCAGCGTTGAAATTCGTGACAGGGGCCCCAAGCAGTACTTC.

V is TRBV5-1 and J is TRBJ1-1, with TRBD1 as a possible D gene (6 bases). The CDR3 contains 16 residues. Between the trimmed V and J ends, which lost 0 bases and 1 base, there was a span of 13 bases. The germline V gene has CDR1 SGHRS and CDR2 YFSETQ. In nucleotides, the CDR3 is TGCGCCAGCAGCTTGGGGCAGGGGAGCTGGAACACTGAAGCTTTCTTT. Translated: CASSLGQGSWNTEAFF.

This clonotype was seen many times. The chain uses TRBV11-2 and TRBJ2-3; 8 positions match TRBD1. The trim removed 5 bases at V and 2 bases at J, leaving 12 bases unmatched. The CDR3 length is 17 residues. The germline V gene encodes CDR1 SGHAT and CDR2 FQNNGV. CDR3 DNA: TGTGCCAGCAGCCAAGGGCCCCGGACAGGGTACACAGATACGCAGTATTTT. Protein sequence: CASSQGPRTGYTDTQYF.

Ten or more counts support this clonotype. V and J are TRBV20-1 and TRBJ1-5; D uncertain. The CDR3 is made up of 14 amino acids. Germline CDR1 reads DFQATT; CDR2 reads SNEGSKA (reference sequence). Trimming shortened V by 6 bases and J by 2 bases, and 14 bases separated the two germline ends. CDR3 nucleotides: TGCAGTGCGGTCGGACGGCGAGGCAATCAGCCCCAGCATTTT. Translation: CSAVGRRGNQPQHF.

This clonotype was picked up many times. This chain links TRBV20-1 with TRBJ2-5; the D gene could be TRBD1 or TRBD2 (5 bases each). V was clipped by 5 bases and J by 2 bases, with 18 bases between them. Germline-derived CDR1 and CDR2 are DFQATT and SNEGSKA (reference sequence). There are 15 residues in the CDR3. CDR3 protein: CSAGGGTFTQETQYF. DNA of the CDR3: TGCAGTGCTGGGGGTGGGACCTTTACTCAAGAGACCCAGTACTTC.

There are many counts of this clonotype. The rearrangement links TRBV27 to TRBJ2-5; D not resolved. Trimming removed 4 bases at V and 3 bases at J, with 15 bases between. The CDR3 length is 15 residues. Germline V gene sequence: CDR1 MNHEY, CDR2 SMNVEV (reference sequence). CDR3 loop: CASSSYLGSKETQYF. The CDR3 region has the DNA TGTGCCAGCAGTTCGTATTTGGGATCTAAAGAGACCCAGTACTTC.

This clonotype showed up many times. The chain joins TRBV11-2 to TRBJ2-2, with D tentatively TRBD1 or TRBD2 (5 bases each). Deletions cut 3 bases from V and 1 base from J, with 9 bases between. The CDR3 loop spans 15 amino acids. Germline loops: CDR1 SGHAT, CDR2 FQNNGV. The CDR3 nucleotides are TGTGCCAGCAGCTTGGGGGTACTGAACACCGGGGAGCTGTTTTTT. Its translation: CASSLGVLNTGELFF.

The rearrangement links TRBV12-3 or TRBV12-4 to TRBJ1-2, with D possibly TRBD1 on 6 matching bases. The CDR3 spans 13 residues. Trimming shortened V by 5 bases and J by 4 bases, and 11 bases separated the two germline ends. The CDR3 sequence is CASSQQGRYGYTF. The DNA for the CDR3 is TGTGCCAGCAGTCAACAGGGCCGCTATGGCTACACCTTC.

This clonotype was detected many times. The V gene is TRBV20-1, the J gene TRBJ1-1; maybe TRBD1 (5 bases). V dropped 1 base and J dropped 4 bases, with 10 bases sitting between them. Germline values: CDR1 DFQATT, CDR2 SNEGSKA (reference sequence). The CDR3 is 13 amino acids. The CDR3 bases are TGCAGTGCTAGAGGAGTCAGGGCCACTGAAGCTTTCTTT. Amino acid sequence: CSARGVRATEAFF.

This clonotype showed up many times. CDR3 DNA sequence: TGTGCCAGCTCACCATTGGTAGGGGACACTGAAGCTTTCTTT. This codes for CASSPLVGDTEAFF. The genes are TRBV18 and TRBJ1-1; a possible D gene is TRBD1 (5 bases). The CDR3 runs 14 residues. The V gene lost 2 bases and the J gene lost 3 bases, with 10 bases spanning the gap. CDR1 and CDR2 from the germline V gene are KGHSH and LQKENI.

The CDR3 nucleotides are TGCGCCAGCAGACTAGCGGGGGCGAACACAGATACGCAGTATTTT. Its protein product is CASRLAGANTDTQYF. This chain connects TRBV5-1 to TRBJ2-3; 11 bases fit TRBD2. Germline trimming cut 5 bases from V and 2 bases from J; bases unmatched to any gene: 4. The CDR3 contains 15 residues. Germline CDR1 and CDR2: SGHRS and YFSETQ.